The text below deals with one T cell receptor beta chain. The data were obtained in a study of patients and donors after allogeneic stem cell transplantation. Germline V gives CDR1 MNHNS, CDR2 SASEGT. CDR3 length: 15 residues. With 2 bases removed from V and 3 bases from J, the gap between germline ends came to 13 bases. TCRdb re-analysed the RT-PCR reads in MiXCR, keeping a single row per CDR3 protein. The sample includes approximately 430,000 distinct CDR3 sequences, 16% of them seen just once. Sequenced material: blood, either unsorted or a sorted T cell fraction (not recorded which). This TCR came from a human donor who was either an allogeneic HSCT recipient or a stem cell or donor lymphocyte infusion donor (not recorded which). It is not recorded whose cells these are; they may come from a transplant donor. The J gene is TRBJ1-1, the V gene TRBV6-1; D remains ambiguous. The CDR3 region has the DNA TGTGCCAGCAGTGAACTAGGGAGAGGGTACACTGAAGCTTTCTTT. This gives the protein CASSELGRGYTEAFF.